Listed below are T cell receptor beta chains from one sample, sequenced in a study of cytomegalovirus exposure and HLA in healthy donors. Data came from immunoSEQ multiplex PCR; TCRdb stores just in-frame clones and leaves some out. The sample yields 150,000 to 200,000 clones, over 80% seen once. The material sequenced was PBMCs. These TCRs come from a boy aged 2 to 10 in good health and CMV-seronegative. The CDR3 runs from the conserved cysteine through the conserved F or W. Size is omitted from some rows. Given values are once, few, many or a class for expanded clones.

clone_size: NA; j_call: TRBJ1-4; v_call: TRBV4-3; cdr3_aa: CASSQAGNRADSEKLFF
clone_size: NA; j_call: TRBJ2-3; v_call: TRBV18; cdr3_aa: CASSPRQGATDTQYF
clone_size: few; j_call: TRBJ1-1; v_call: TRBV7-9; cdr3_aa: CASSPGQGKMNTEAFF
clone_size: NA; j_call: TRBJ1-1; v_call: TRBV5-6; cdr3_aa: CASSLPRASATEAFF
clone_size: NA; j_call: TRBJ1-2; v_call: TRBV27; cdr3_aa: CASSLRQGGGYTF
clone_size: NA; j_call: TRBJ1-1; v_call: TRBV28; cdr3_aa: CASRWDRGHTEAFF
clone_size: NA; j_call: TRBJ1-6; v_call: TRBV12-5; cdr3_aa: CASGSGQGTGGPLHF
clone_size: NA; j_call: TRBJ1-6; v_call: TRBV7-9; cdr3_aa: CASSLTGTGEDYNSPLHF
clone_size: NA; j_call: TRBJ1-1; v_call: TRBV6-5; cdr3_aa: CASSIGVGGRTFF
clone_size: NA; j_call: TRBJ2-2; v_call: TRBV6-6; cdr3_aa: CASSKPGLANTGELFF
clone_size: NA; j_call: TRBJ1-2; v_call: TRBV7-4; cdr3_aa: CASSPPDSYGYTF
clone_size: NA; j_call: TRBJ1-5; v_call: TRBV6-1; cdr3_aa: CASKIQGTRNQPQHF
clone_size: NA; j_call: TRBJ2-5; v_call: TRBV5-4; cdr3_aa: CASSLDAGFETQYF
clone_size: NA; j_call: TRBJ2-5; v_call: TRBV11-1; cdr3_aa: CASSSDHRWETQYF
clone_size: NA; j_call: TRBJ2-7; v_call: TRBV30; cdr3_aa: CAWSTKGGTYEQYF
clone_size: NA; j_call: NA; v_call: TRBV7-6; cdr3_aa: CASSPSSSGTEQYF
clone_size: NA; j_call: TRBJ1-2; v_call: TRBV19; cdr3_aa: CASRAGTGVNYGYTF
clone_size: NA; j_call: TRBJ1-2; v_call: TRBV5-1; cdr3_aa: CASSLTGAYGYTF
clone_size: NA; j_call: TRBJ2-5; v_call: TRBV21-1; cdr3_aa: CASSKLGLRETQYF
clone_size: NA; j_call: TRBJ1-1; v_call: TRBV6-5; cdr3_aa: CASSRFGTDTEAFF
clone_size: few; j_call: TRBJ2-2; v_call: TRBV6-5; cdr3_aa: CASSPSRTGELFF
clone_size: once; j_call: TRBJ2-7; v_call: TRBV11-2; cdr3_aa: CASSRARGDSGEAYEQYF
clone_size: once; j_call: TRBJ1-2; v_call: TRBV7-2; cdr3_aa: CASSLFREGQYGYTF
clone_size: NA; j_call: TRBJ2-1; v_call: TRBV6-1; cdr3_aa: CASSLLAGDEQFF
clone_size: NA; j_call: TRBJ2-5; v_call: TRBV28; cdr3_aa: CASSTNQGYQETQYF
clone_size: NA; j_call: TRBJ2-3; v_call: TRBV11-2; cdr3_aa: CASSSSTDTQYF
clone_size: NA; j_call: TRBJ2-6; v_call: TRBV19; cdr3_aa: CASSIFQGSGANVLTF
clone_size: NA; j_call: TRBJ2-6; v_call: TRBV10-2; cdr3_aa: CASGTASPSSGANVLTF
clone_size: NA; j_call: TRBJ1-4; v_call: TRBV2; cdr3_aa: CASRLRIGNTNEKLFF
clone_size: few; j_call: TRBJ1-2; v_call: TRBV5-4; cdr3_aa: CASSPPGQWDYGYTF